Listed below are T cell receptor beta chains from one sample, sequenced in a study of beta chain features in type 1 diabetes. TCRdb keeps only in-frame clones here, not all; method: immunoSEQ multiplex PCR. The sample holds about 290,000 clones, 8% seen once. Source material: central memory CD4+ T cells from blood. All receptors come from a woman under 30 in good health. The CDR3 runs from the conserved cysteine through the conserved F or W. Each record gives: D gene, J gene, clone size, V gene, CDR3 DNA, CDR3 protein. A D gene is named only where the DNA matches it firmly. The listing skips clone size in some rows; elsewhere it reads once, few, many or a size class.

D: -
J: TRBJ1-4
size: many
V: TRBV4-3
DNA: TGCGCCAGCAGCACCCGACGGACAGACCCGCGGAAACTGTTTTTT
CDR3: CASSTRRTDPRKLFF

D: -
J: TRBJ2-2
size: few
V: TRBV7-6
DNA: TGTGCCAGCGGTAGGGGGGCGAACACCGGGGAGCTGTTTTTT
CDR3: CASGRGANTGELFF

D: -
J: TRBJ2-3
size: -
V: TRBV7-6
DNA: TGTGCCAGCAGCGCAAACATGCCGGGGCGGATGGGCACAGATACGCAGTATTTT
CDR3: CASSANMPGRMGTDTQYF

D: -
J: TRBJ1-1
size: few
V: TRBV7-2
DNA: TGTGCCAGCAGCTTAGTAGTCAGGGAAGCTTTCTTT
CDR3: CASSLVVREAFF

D: -
J: TRBJ2-1
size: few
V: TRBV6-5
DNA: TGTGCCAGCAGCAAAGTTATGTTAGACAATGAGCAGTTCTTC
CDR3: CASSKVMLDNEQFF

D: -
J: TRBJ2-7
size: few
V: TRBV20-1
DNA: TGCAGTGTATACGGGAGCTACGAGCAGTACTTC
CDR3: CSVYGSYEQYF

D: -
J: TRBJ2-5
size: -
V: TRBV29-1
DNA: TGCAGCGTTGACCGTCAGGGAGAGACCCAGTACTTC
CDR3: CSVDRQGETQYF

D: TRBD2
J: TRBJ2-5
size: -
V: TRBV5-1
DNA: TGCGCCAGCGGCGTCACGGGGGGAAAAGAGACCCAGTACTTC
CDR3: CASGVTGGKETQYF

D: -
J: TRBJ2-6
size: -
V: TRBV6-1
DNA: TGTGCCAGCAGCAGACCGAAATCCGGGGCCAACGTCCTGACTTTC
CDR3: CASSRPKSGANVLTF

D: TRBD1
J: TRBJ1-2
size: -
V: TRBV27
DNA: TGTGCCAGCAGTTTGGACAGGGGAGAGAGTGGCTACACCTTC
CDR3: CASSLDRGESGYTF

D: TRBD2
J: TRBJ2-1
size: few
V: TRBV10-3
DNA: TGTGCCATCAGTGATCAAGCGGGGGGGTTAAACAATGAGCAGTTCTTC
CDR3: CAISDQAGGLNNEQFF

D: -
J: TRBJ1-4
size: -
V: TRBV2
DNA: TGTGCCAGCAGTGAAGCGAGGGGGACTCTGTTTTTT
CDR3: CASSEARGTLFF

D: -
J: TRBJ1-3
size: many
V: TRBV19
DNA: TGTGCCAGTACGCGGAGCTGGGCGTCCCTCTCTGGAAACACCATATATTTT
CDR3: CASTRSWASLSGNTIYF

D: TRBD1
J: TRBJ1-3
size: many
V: TRBV7-7
DNA: TGTGCTAGCAGCCATGGGACAGGCTCTGGAAACACCATATATTTT
CDR3: CASSHGTGSGNTIYF

D: -
J: TRBJ2-1
size: -
V: TRBV5-6
DNA: TGTGCCAGCAGCTTGGCGCGGTGGAATGAGCAGTTCTTC
CDR3: CASSLARWNEQFF

D: -
J: TRBJ2-7
size: few
V: TRBV7-2
DNA: TGTGCCAGCAGTATTACAGTATACGAGCAGTACTTC
CDR3: CASSITVYEQYF

D: -
J: TRBJ2-5
size: few
V: TRBV18
DNA: TGTGCCAGCTCACCCCTCCTTCAGGCCCAAGAGACCCAGTACTTC
CDR3: CASSPLLQAQETQYF

D: -
J: TRBJ2-2
size: -
V: TRBV9
DNA: TGTGCCAGCAGCGTTCGTGGGGAAGGGGAGCTGTTTTTT
CDR3: CASSVRGEGELFF

D: TRBD2
J: TRBJ2-3
size: -
V: TRBV5-1
DNA: TGCGCCAGCAGCTCGCCAGGACTAGCGGAGAGCACAGATACGCAGTATTTT
CDR3: CASSSPGLAESTDTQYF

D: -
J: TRBJ2-1
size: -
V: TRBV6-5
DNA: TGTGCCAGCAGACGAGGGGGGATGTTACAGTTCTTC
CDR3: CASRRGGMLQFF

D: -
J: TRBJ1-2
size: -
V: TRBV6-1
DNA: TGTGCCAGCAGTTATCTTATTAACTATGGCTACACCTTC
CDR3: CASSYLINYGYTF

D: -
J: TRBJ1-1
size: many
V: TRBV28
DNA: TGTGCCAGCAGTTTATGGTCCGTGAAGCGAGCTTTCTTT
CDR3: CASSLWSVKRAFF

D: -
J: TRBJ2-7
size: few
V: TRBV4-3
DNA: TGCGCCAGCAGCCAAGATTGGTCAGGGGTAGTCTACGAGCAGTACTTC
CDR3: CASSQDWSGVVYEQYF

D: TRBD1
J: TRBJ1-2
size: few
V: TRBV6-5
DNA: TGTGCCAGCAGTTACTCCGGGACAGGGGGAGGCTACACCTTC
CDR3: CASSYSGTGGGYTF

D: -
J: TRBJ1-2
size: few
V: TRBV9
DNA: TGTGCCAGCAGCGTAGTATCAGGTTCGGGCAGTAACTATGGCTACACCTTC
CDR3: CASSVVSGSGSNYGYTF

D: -
J: TRBJ1-2
size: -
V: TRBV6-5
DNA: TGTGCCAGCACCGAGGGCTATGGCTACACCTTC
CDR3: CASTEGYGYTF

D: -
J: TRBJ1-2
size: -
V: TRBV20-1
DNA: TGCAGTGCTAGAGATACAGGCTACACCTTC
CDR3: CSARDTGYTF

D: -
J: TRBJ2-3
size: few
V: TRBV5-1
DNA: TGCGCCAGCAGCTTCGGGGGCACAGATACGCAGTATTTT
CDR3: CASSFGGTDTQYF

D: -
J: TRBJ2-1
size: -
V: TRBV19
DNA: TGTGCCAGTAGTAGTCAGCAGGGGACCCACAATGAGCAGTTCTTC
CDR3: CASSSQQGTHNEQFF

D: -
J: TRBJ1-1
size: -
V: TRBV29-1
DNA: TGCAGCGCCTGGACAGATGAAGCTTTCTTT
CDR3: CSAWTDEAFF

D: -
J: TRBJ1-1
size: few
V: TRBV6-6
DNA: TGTGCCAGCAGACAGGGGAACACTGAAGCTTTCTTT
CDR3: CASRQGNTEAFF

D: TRBD2
J: TRBJ2-2
size: -
V: TRBV5-4
DNA: TGTGCCAGCAGTCTACAGCGGGGCACCGGGGAGCTGTTTTTT
CDR3: CASSLQRGTGELFF

D: -
J: TRBJ2-2
size: few
V: TRBV18
DNA: TGTGCCAGCTCACTTCTCCCCAGTGGGACCGGGGAGCTGTTTTTT
CDR3: CASSLLPSGTGELFF

D: -
J: TRBJ2-5
size: -
V: TRBV28
DNA: TGTGCCAGCAGTTTGAGTAGGGCCCAAGAGACCCAGTACTTC
CDR3: CASSLSRAQETQYF

D: TRBD1
J: TRBJ2-1
size: few
V: TRBV2
DNA: TGTGCCAGCGCCATTACAGGGGTCGGGGAGCAGTTCTTC
CDR3: CASAITGVGEQFF

D: -
J: TRBJ1-1
size: few
V: TRBV4-3
DNA: TGCGCCAGCAGCCAACAGACGGCCTTGAACACTGAAGCTTTCTTT
CDR3: CASSQQTALNTEAFF

D: -
J: TRBJ1-5
size: many
V: TRBV25-1
DNA: TGTGCCAGCAGTGAGTCTTGGGGGGACGGGCCCCAGCATTTT
CDR3: CASSESWGDGPQHF

D: -
J: TRBJ2-1
size: many
V: TRBV6-5
DNA: TGTGCCAGCAGTTACTCACAGGGACGCTCCTACAATGAGCAGTTCTTC
CDR3: CASSYSQGRSYNEQFF

D: -
J: TRBJ1-6
size: few
V: TRBV27
DNA: TGTGCCACTGCTCGGCAGGGGAATTCACCCCTCCACTTT
CDR3: CATARQGNSPLHF

D: -
J: TRBJ2-4
size: few
V: TRBV14
DNA: TGTGCCAGCAGCGAAGGTAGGATGTCCAAAAACATTCAGTACTTC
CDR3: CASSEGRMSKNIQYF

D: -
J: TRBJ1-1
size: -
V: TRBV7-9
DNA: TGTGCCAGCGGTTGGGGAATTAACACTGAAGCTTTCTTT
CDR3: CASGWGINTEAFF

D: TRBD2
J: TRBJ2-2
size: few
V: TRBV2
DNA: TGTGCCAGCAGTCCCGTATGGCTAGCGGGGACCGGGGAGCTGTTTTTT
CDR3: CASSPVWLAGTGELFF

D: TRBD1
J: TRBJ2-3
size: few
V: TRBV28
DNA: TGTGCCTCGCCAGGGGGCCTTCCAGATACGCAGTATTTT
CDR3: CASPGGLPDTQYF

D: TRBD1
J: TRBJ1-1
size: many
V: TRBV10-3
DNA: TGTGCCTCCGGACAGGGGAACACTGAAGCTTTCTTT
CDR3: CASGQGNTEAFF

D: -
J: TRBJ2-7
size: -
V: TRBV7-9
DNA: TGTGCCAGCAGCCAGGACTATCAAAGGCAGTACTTC
CDR3: CASSQDYQRQYF

D: -
J: TRBJ2-3
size: -
V: TRBV2
DNA: TGTGCCAGCAGTGGGTTTACAGATACGCAGTATTTT
CDR3: CASSGFTDTQYF

D: TRBD2
J: TRBJ2-5
size: many
V: TRBV4-2
DNA: TGTGCCAGCAGCCCGCGGACTAGCGAGACGCAGACCCAGTACTTC
CDR3: CASSPRTSETQTQYF

D: TRBD1
J: TRBJ2-7
size: -
V: TRBV18
DNA: TGTGCCAGCTCAGTCGACAGGGGGCGTCCCGAGCAGTACTTC
CDR3: CASSVDRGRPEQYF

D: -
J: TRBJ1-2
size: many
V: TRBV29-1
DNA: TGCAGCGTCCGTTTCAGGGGCGAAAGATTGGACTATGGCTACACCTTC
CDR3: CSVRFRGERLDYGYTF

D: TRBD2
J: TRBJ2-5
size: -
V: TRBV5-1
DNA: TGCGCCAGCAGCTTGAACAGCGGGGGGATACAAGAGACCCAGTACTTC
CDR3: CASSLNSGGIQETQYF